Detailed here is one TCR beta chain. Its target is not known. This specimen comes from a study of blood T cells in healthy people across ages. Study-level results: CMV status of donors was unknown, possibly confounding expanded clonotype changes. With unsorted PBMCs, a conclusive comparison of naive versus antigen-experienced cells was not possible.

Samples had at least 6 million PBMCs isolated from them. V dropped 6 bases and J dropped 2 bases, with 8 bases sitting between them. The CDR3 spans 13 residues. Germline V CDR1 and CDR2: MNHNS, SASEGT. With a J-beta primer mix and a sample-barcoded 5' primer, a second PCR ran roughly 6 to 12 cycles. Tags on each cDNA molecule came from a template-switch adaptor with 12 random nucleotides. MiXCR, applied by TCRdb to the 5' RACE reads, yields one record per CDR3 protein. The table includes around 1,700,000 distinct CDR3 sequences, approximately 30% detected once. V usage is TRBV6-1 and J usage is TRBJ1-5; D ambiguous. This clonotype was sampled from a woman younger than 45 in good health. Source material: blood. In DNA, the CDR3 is TGTGCCAGCAGACTAGTCGGCAATCAGCCCCAGCATTTT. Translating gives CASRLVGNQPQHF.